This T cell receptor beta chain was sequenced during a study of T cell responses to AZD1222 COVID-19 vaccine. Notes on the study in general: Unmutated variant regions are reportedly targeted by nearly half of spike-specific TCRs. Clonal diversity may have been underestimated, and the donors were mostly white British, with more females than males. None of the repertoires were sampled until the peak T cell response had passed.

Pooled in the analysis were second doses at about 4 or about 12 weeks. Germline loops: CDR1 LNHNV, CDR2 YYDKDF (reference sequence). With 1 base removed from V and 6 bases from J, the gap between germline ends came to 6 bases. The CDR3 consists of 13 residues. On this clone itself: The antigen is not known.

Repertoires were generated with immunoSEQ multiplex PCR, while TCRdb's copy carries only in-frame clones and drops some. Counted here are about 120,000 clones, under 95% occurring once; the ten biggest clones make up about 1.1%. The TCR comes from an adult who received the AZD1222 COVID-19 vaccine. The chain combines TRBV15 with TRBJ2-2, with D maybe TRBD2 (6 bases). The specimen comprised peripheral blood, sampled 28 days after the second AZD1222 dose. The CDR3 spells CATSRGGAGELFF. The CDR3 nucleotides are TGTGCCACCAGCAGAGGGGGGGCCGGGGAGCTGTTTTTT.